The 7 T cell receptor beta chains listed next were all sequenced from one sample in a study of T cells after yellow fever vaccination. Each CDR3 protein is one row after TCRdb ran MiXCR on the 5' RACE reads. The sample has approximately 340,000 distinct CDR3 sequences; roughly 8.7% are singletons. The specimen was PBMCs, collected on the day of the first yellow fever vaccination. These receptors were taken from a young man who received the YFV17D yellow fever vaccine.

This clonotype turned up a few times. The genes are TRBV20-1 and TRBJ2-5, with D unresolved. V lost 2 bases, J lost 1 base, and 5 bases lay in between. Germline V gives CDR1 DFQATT, CDR2 SNEGSKA (reference sequence). CDR3 length: 12 amino acids. This CDR3 is CSARKSQETQYF. CDR3 bases: TGCAGTGCTAGAAAGAGCCAAGAGACCCAGTACTTC.

This clonotype came up a few times. The chain employs TRBV24-1 and TRBJ2-2; 7 bases match TRBD2. J lost 5 bases, V lost 9 bases, and 5 bases had no gene match. Looked up from germline, CDR1 is KGHDR and CDR2 is SFDVKD. The CDR3 runs to 13 residues. CDR3 region: CATGRGVTGELFF. The DNA of the CDR3 is TGTGCCACCGGCCGGGGGGTGACCGGGGAGCTGTTTTTT.

This clonotype was observed a few times. The J gene is TRBJ1-2, the V gene TRBV5-1; 7 bases agree with TRBD1. J lost 8 bases, V lost 4 bases, and 5 bases had no gene match. From germline, CDR1 is SGHRS and CDR2 YFSETQ. The CDR3 spans 12 residues. CDR3 in amino acids: CASSHDRDGYTF. CDR3 nucleotide sequence: TGCGCCAGCAGCCACGACAGGGACGGCTACACCTTC.

The rearrangement links TRBV10-3 to TRBJ2-2, with D possibly matching TRBD1 (5 bases). This CDR3 has 17 amino acids. The V and J ends lost 0 bases and 1 base respectively, with 12 bases between them. In germline, CDR1 is ENHRY, CDR2 SYGVKD. CDR3 DNA: TGTGCCATCAGTGAGTCTGGGGCTCGAAAGAACACCGGGGAGCTGTTTTTT. This codes for CAISESGARKNTGELFF.

This clonotype has a count of ten or more. The gene calls are TRBV20-1 and TRBJ2-1, with D tentatively TRBD1 (6 bases). Germline CDR1 is DFQATT and CDR2 is SNEGSKA (reference sequence). The V end lost 1 base, the J end lost 0 bases, and 13 bases lay between the germline ends. The CDR3 totals 16 residues. The CDR3 nucleotides read TGCAGTGCTAGAGGCACAGGGCACCACTCCTACAATGAGCAGTTCTTC. Protein product: CSARGTGHHSYNEQFF.

The chain couples TRBV12-3 or TRBV12-4 to TRBJ2-2; the D gene is possibly TRBD2 (6 bases). Trimming cost V 6 bases and J 0 bases, with 11 bases left between them. The CDR3 sequence is 15 residues long. The chain's CDR3 is CASSRRGPNTGELFF. CDR3 nucleotide sequence: TGTGCCAGCAGCAGGAGGGGACCGAACACCGGGGAGCTGTTTTTT.

The chain employs TRBV12-3 or TRBV12-4 and TRBJ2-3; possibly TRBD2 for D (7 bases). The CDR3 sequence is 17 residues long. V was clipped by 2 bases and J by 4 bases, with 19 bases between them. CDR3 nucleotide sequence: TGTGCCAGCAGTTTACTGGGGGCTAGCGGTTTCCCAGATACGCAGTATTTT. Amino acid sequence: CASSLLGASGFPDTQYF.